Below are 29 T cell receptor beta chains sequenced from a single sample in a study of response to subunit inactivated influenza vaccine. One entry per CDR3 protein results from TCRdb running MiXCR on the RT-PCR reads. This table holds about 240,000 distinct CDR3 sequences, more than 9% found once. The specimen comprised non-naive T cells sorted from PBMCs, sampled less than 15 days before vaccination. The receptor source for this set is a man aged 50 to 59 who received an inactivated influenza vaccine.

The chain has TRBV12-3 or TRBV12-4 and TRBJ2-5; TRBD2 might be the D (6 bases). There are 15 residues in the CDR3. The V end was cut by 0 bases, the J end by 5 bases, with 13 bases between. The CDR3 DNA reads TGTGCCAGCAGTTTAGCGCTGCACCGGGGGGAGACCCAGTACTTC. Amino acids: CASSLALHRGETQYF.

This clonotype was detected a few times. The V call is TRBV7-8, the J call TRBJ1-3; 7 nucleotides line up with TRBD1. The ends lost 4 bases at V and 0 bases at J; junction bases unmatched: 6. The CDR3 sequence is 16 residues long. CDR1 is SGHVS and CDR2 is FQNEAQ in the germline V gene. The CDR3 loop is CASSSKDRFSGNTIYF. The CDR3 nucleotides are TGTGCCAGCAGCTCAAAGGACAGGTTCTCTGGAAACACCATATATTTT. The full variable domain, rest sourced from reference TRBV7-8 and TRBJ1-3, is GAGVSQSPRYKVAKRGQDVALRCDPISGHVSLFWYQQALGQGPEFLTYFQNEAQLDKSGLPSDRFFAERPEGSVSTLKIQRTQQEDSAVYLCASSSKDRFSGNTIYFGEGSWLTVV.

This clonotype was seen a handful of times. The chain couples TRBV6-2 or TRBV6-3 to TRBJ1-1; D uncertain. This CDR3 comprises 14 residues. CDR1 is MNHEY and CDR2 is SVGEGT in the germline V gene. Trimming pared 6 bases from V and 6 bases from J, leaving 17 bases between. The DNA of the CDR3 is TGTGCCAGCAGCACGGTCCCGGCCGGCGCTGAAGCTTTCTTT. It specifies CASSTVPAGAEAFF.

The chain has TRBV5-1 and TRBJ1-1; weak D call: TRBD1 (6 bases). Deletions cut 1 base from V and 3 bases from J, with 10 bases between. The CDR3 is 14 residues long. Germline V gives CDR1 SGHRS, CDR2 YFSETQ. This CDR3 reads CASSLYRADTEAFF. CDR3 DNA sequence: TGCGCCAGCAGCTTGTACAGGGCCGACACTGAAGCTTTCTTT.

This clonotype was detected many times. CDR3 in DNA: TGCGCCAGCAGCCAGACCCTTACAACAGGGTCAGATACGCAGTATTTT. It codes for CASSQTLTTGSDTQYF. J is TRBJ2-3 and V is TRBV4-1; perhaps TRBD1 as D (6 bases). CDR3 length equals 16 residues. The V end lost 3 bases, the J end lost 4 bases, and 17 bases lay between the germline ends. CDR1 MGHRA and CDR2 YSYEKL come from the germline V gene.

This clonotype was seen only a few times. The gene calls are TRBV29-1 and TRBJ2-1; D is possibly TRBD1 or TRBD2 (6 bases each). V was shortened by 5 bases and J by 0 bases, with 17 bases between the two germline ends. The germline V gene encodes CDR1 SQVTM and CDR2 ANQGSEA. This CDR3 region has 16 residues. CDR3 in amino acids: CSVLSRGDSSYNEQFF. CDR3 bases: TGCAGCGTTTTAAGTAGGGGGGACTCCTCCTACAATGAGCAGTTCTTC.

This rearrangement joins TRBV6-1 to TRBJ1-1; perhaps TRBD1 as D (6 bases). Deletions cut 5 bases from V and 6 bases from J, with 13 bases between. The germline CDR1 and CDR2 sequences are MNHNS and SASEGT. This CDR3 contains 13 residues. The CDR3 sequence: CASSNAGAPEAFF. CDR3 in DNA: TGTGCCAGCAGTAACGCAGGGGCTCCTGAAGCTTTCTTT.

The chain carries TRBV14 and TRBJ2-2, with D unclear. V lost 1 base and J lost 1, with 4 bases in between. Per germline, CDR1 SGHDN and CDR2 FVKESK. The length of the CDR3 is 14 residues. In nucleotides, the CDR3 is TGTGCCAGCAGCCAAGCAAGGAACACCGGGGAGCTGTTTTTT. It translates to CASSQARNTGELFF.

V gene TRBV27 combines with J gene TRBJ1-2; 10 bases line up with TRBD1. The germline gives CDR1 MNHEY, CDR2 SMNVEV (reference sequence). This CDR3 spans 18 amino acids. V gave up 0 bases and J gave up 4 bases; unmatched junction bases: 11. This CDR3 is CASSLSRRQGARGYGYTF. For the CDR3, the DNA is TGTGCCAGCAGTTTATCGAGGAGACAGGGGGCTCGTGGCTATGGCTACACCTTC.

The gene calls are TRBV3-1 and TRBJ1-6; unclear D gene. Germline V gene sequence: CDR1 LGHDT, CDR2 YNNKEL (reference sequence). V was shortened by 1 base and J by 9 bases, with 19 bases between the two germline ends. The CDR3 runs to 17 residues. The CDR3 DNA follows: TGTGCCAGCAGCCAAGGTGTAGGGAGGGCCTCAGGTTCACCCCTCCACTTT. Its protein is CASSQGVGRASGSPLHF.

This clonotype has only a few counts. The chain joins TRBV3-1 to TRBJ2-3; TRBD2 matches 12 bases. CDR1 LGHDT and CDR2 YNNKEL come from the germline V gene (reference sequence). V lost 4 bases and J lost 6; bases outside the gene matches: 8. The CDR3 loop spans 16 amino acids. The CDR3 is CASSRRLAGVVDTQYF. In DNA, the CDR3 is TGTGCCAGCAGCCGAAGACTAGCGGGGGTGGTGGATACGCAGTATTTT.

This clonotype was observed a few times. This rearrangement joins TRBV5-8 to TRBJ2-4; weak D call: TRBD2 (5 bases). The CDR3 has 14 amino acids. Germline V lookup: CDR1 SGHTS, CDR2 YDEGEE. Trimming pared 3 bases from V and 7 bases from J, leaving 14 bases between. CDR3 region: CASSSTFERNIQYF. The CDR3 bases are TGTGCCAGCAGCTCGACATTCGAGCGGAACATTCAGTACTTC.

This clonotype was observed a few times. The V and J genes are TRBV11-2 and TRBJ2-1; 8 nucleotides match TRBD2. V shed 8 bases, J shed 7 bases, and the junction held 13 bases outside the gene matches. CDR1 and CDR2 from the germline V gene are SGHAT and FQNNGV. CDR3 length: 15 residues. CDR3 DNA sequence: TGTGCCAGCTTGACGGGGAGCGGGAGTATGAATGAGCAGTTCTTC. Translated: CASLTGSGSMNEQFF.

This clonotype appeared many times. V and J are TRBV24-1 and TRBJ2-1; 7 nucleotides align to TRBD1. The CDR3 is 13 residues long. From germline, CDR1 is KGHDR and CDR2 SFDVKD. The V and J ends lost 3 bases and 9 bases, in that order; junction bases with no gene match: 4. CDR3 sequence: CATSDDRVSEQFF. CDR3 coding DNA: TGTGCCACCAGTGATGACAGGGTTAGTGAGCAGTTCTTC.

This clonotype was observed a few times. The chain is built from TRBV9 and TRBJ2-7; D possibly corresponds to TRBD2 (6 bases). Germline loops: CDR1 SGDLS, CDR2 YYNGEE. V lost 4 bases and J 2 bases, leaving 10 bases between the germline ends. The CDR3 spans 13 residues. CDR3 DNA: TGTGCCAGCAGCTTGCGGGGTGCCTACGAGCAGTACTTC. The encoded protein is CASSLRGAYEQYF.

The V call is TRBV27, the J call TRBJ2-7; D might be TRBD1 or TRBD2, each matching 6 bases. The germline V gene encodes CDR1 MNHEY and CDR2 SMNVEV (reference sequence). The CDR3 runs 14 residues. V gave up 0 bases and J gave up 4 bases, with 10 bases separating them. The CDR3 coding sequence is TGTGCCAGCAGTTTATCGACAGGAGGGTACGAGCAGTACTTC. Protein product: CASSLSTGGYEQYF.

At least ten counts were recorded for this clonotype. CDR3 bases: TGTGCCAGCAGTTTTAGCGGGAGGGCCGAGGATGAGCAGTTCTTC. It codes for CASSFSGRAEDEQFF. The chain recombines TRBV6-2 or TRBV6-3 with TRBJ2-1; 11 bases align to TRBD2. The CDR3 contains 15 residues. Germline CDR1 reads MNHEY; CDR2 reads SVGEGT. V dropped 4 bases and J dropped 8; count of bases not matched to a gene: 7.

This clonotype showed up just a few times. V is TRBV28 and J is TRBJ2-3; the D is unclear. The CDR3 extends over 13 amino acids. Per the germline V gene, CDR1 is MDHEN and CDR2 is SYDVKM. The germline V and J ends were trimmed by 7 bases and 2 bases, with 10 bases remaining between them. The CDR3, as DNA: TGTGCCAGCAATGGGCGGACCACAGATACGCAGTATTTT. It yields the protein CASNGRTTDTQYF.

This clonotype was seen repeatedly, ten times or more. V is TRBV20-1 and J is TRBJ2-1, with 12 bases that match TRBD2. Germline V CDR1 and CDR2: DFQATT, SNEGSKA (reference sequence). V was pared by 1 base and J by 10 bases, with 11 bases of the junction left unmatched. The CDR3 has 16 amino acids. CDR3 sequence (DNA): TGCAGTGCTAGAGGACTAGCGGGGGCCCTACGTGGGGAGCAGTTCTTC. It is translated as CSARGLAGALRGEQFF.

In this sample, this clonotype turned up many times. The V call is TRBV6-2 or TRBV6-3, the J call TRBJ2-6; D is perhaps TRBD1 (5 bases). V lost 11 bases and J 4 bases, leaving 21 bases between the germline ends. There are 16 residues in the CDR3. Germline CDR1 is MNHEY and CDR2 is SVGEGT. CDR3 nucleotides: TGTGCCTGCAAAGGGGCTGCCGGCGGAGGGGCCAACGTCCTGACTTTC. Encoded protein: CACKGAAGGGANVLTF.

In this sample, this clonotype turned up many times. This chain uses TRBV27 with TRBJ1-6; unclear D gene. The germline V gene has CDR1 MNHEY and CDR2 SMNVEV (reference sequence). The CDR3 runs to 11 residues. The V and J ends lost 2 bases and 10 bases respectively, with 3 bases between them. CDR3 residues: CASSLPSPLHF. CDR3 nucleotide sequence: TGTGCCAGCAGTTTACCCTCACCCCTCCACTTT.

The genes are TRBV12-3 or TRBV12-4 and TRBJ1-1; tentatively, D is TRBD1 (5 bases). V shed 9 bases and J shed 0 bases, with 17 bases lying between them. The CDR3 consists of 15 residues. CDR3 protein: CASKKDGHMNTEAFF. In DNA form, the CDR3 reads TGTGCCAGTAAGAAGGACGGACACATGAACACTGAAGCTTTCTTT.

There are a few counts of this clonotype. The chain employs TRBV20-1 and TRBJ2-5; TRBD2 agrees at 11 bases. The germline CDR1 and CDR2 sequences are DFQATT and SNEGSKA (reference sequence). The junction had 16 bases not matched to a gene; V was cut back by 8 bases and J by 5 bases. CDR3 size: 16 residues. The CDR3 nucleotides are TGCAGTACTCAGCGCCCGCTAGCGGGGGGCCGGGAGACCCAGTACTTC. Translated: CSTQRPLAGGRETQYF.

The CDR3 sequence: CASSLGPVSNSPLHF. The CDR3 DNA follows: TGCGCCAGCAGCTTGGGCCCTGTGAGCAATTCACCCCTCCACTTT. V gene TRBV5-1 combines with J gene TRBJ1-6; D ambiguous. CDR1 and CDR2 from the germline V gene are SGHRS and YFSETQ. The length of the CDR3 is 15 residues. Trimming shortened V by 0 bases and J by 7 bases, and 11 bases separated the two germline ends.

CDR3 in DNA: TGCGCCAGCAGTGATTCTACAGGGGAGACCTATGGCTACACCTTC. Amino acid sequence: CASSDSTGETYGYTF. The rearrangement joins TRBV10-1 to TRBJ1-2; TRBD1 matches 7 bases. Germline V gene sequence: CDR1 WNHNN, CDR2 SYGVQD (reference sequence). Trimming removed 3 bases from V and 4 bases from J; junction bases left unmatched: 8. The CDR3 is 15 amino acids.

This clonotype showed up many times. Written as DNA, the CDR3 is TGTGCCAGCAGCTTAGTTCTGGGAGGGACTGAAGCTTTCTTT. Protein: CASSLVLGGTEAFF. The chain is built from TRBV7-2 and TRBJ1-1; D call uncertain. This CDR3 is 14 amino acids long. CDR1 is SGHTA, CDR2 FQGNSA, per germline. The V end was cut by 1 base, the J end by 5 bases, with 11 bases between.

This clonotype occurred many times. The chain combines TRBV5-1 with TRBJ2-1; weak D call: TRBD2 (5 bases). V was pared by 6 bases and J by 16 bases, with 26 bases between. The V gene's germline CDR1 is SGHRS and CDR2 YFSETQ. This CDR3 contains 14 residues. This CDR3 reads CASTKGSPRDWLFF. The CDR3 DNA sequence: TGCGCCAGCACTAAAGGGTCCCCCCGGGATTGGTTATTCTTC.

This clonotype was detected a few times. V gene TRBV5-1 combines with J gene TRBJ2-6; TRBD1 matches at 11 bases. Trimming cost V 4 bases and J 3 bases; bases outside gene matches: 9. This CDR3 region has 18 residues. Germline CDR1 reads SGHRS; CDR2 reads YFSETQ. CDR3 in amino acids: CASSPLEGQGVGANVLTF. In DNA form, the CDR3 reads TGCGCCAGCAGCCCCCTCGAGGGACAGGGGGTTGGGGCCAACGTCCTGACTTTC.

The rearrangement links TRBV20-1 to TRBJ2-7; 8 bases line up with TRBD1. Trimming removed 5 bases from V and 5 bases from J; junction bases left unmatched: 8. The CDR3 extends over 13 amino acids. Germline loops: CDR1 DFQATT, CDR2 SNEGSKA (reference sequence). The chain's CDR3 is CSAPGQGGDEQYF. DNA of the CDR3: TGCAGTGCTCCCGGACAGGGTGGGGACGAGCAGTACTTC.